This TCR beta chain emerged from a study of T cell repertoires in cytomegalovirus infection (dated by TCRdb to between 2017 and 2020). With regard to the full study: The peptide stimulations were aimed at well-studied HLA-B-restricted epitopes as well as recently identified HLA-C-restricted CMV epitopes, whose presentation resists viral immunomodulation. The HLA type of each donor mattered for the analysis, because public TCR beta signatures pointed to carriage of CMV infection along with the matching HLA type.

The treatment or condition label here, explained by the study, means: in vitro stimulation with specific CMV peptide epitopes to enrich CMV-specific T cells. The research as a whole found: The ex vivo response was dominated by HLA-C-restricted CMV-specific TCR beta clonotypes, which also provided the single most frequent clonotype in two of eight donors. In both this cohort and an independent cohort of several hundred donors, the cumulative frequency of public TCR beta family members distinguished carriers of CMV infection plus the relevant HLA type.

With regard to this clonotype: No antigen is known for it. No base quality values were provided; no much bigger clone lies one nucleotide off.

From its cysteine to its phenylalanine, the CDR3 spans 14 amino acids. Kept here is only the CDR3 DNA, which spans 42 bases and is read in frame from base 1. The germline V gene provides CDR1 SGHVT and CDR2 SQSDAQ. V is cut by 3 bases and J by 2 bases, and the space between the germline ends is 8 bases. Sequencing used an Illumina HiSeq 1500. TCRdb's own reprocessing of the public reads used fastp at Q25 and MiXCR and kept productive beta chains. One record per CDR3 amino acid sequence lists the most common genes and DNA. In this sample the table shows 90,000 to 120,000 distinct CDR3 sequences, over 40% of which occur a single time. The leading ten clones occupy just under 75% of the sample.

Sample: CD8+ T cells from cultured PBMCs, taken from culture after CMV antigen stimulation. This receptor was obtained from a human donor in good health (CMV status not recorded). Some clones in this sample may be carry-over from other donors' samples. Here the chain combines TRBV7-4 and TRBJ2-1; the D gene identity is not certain. DNA sequence: TGTGCCAGCAGCTTCAGCAACACCTACAATGAGCAGTTCTTC. Translated, this gives CASSFSNTYNEQFF. Reference TRBV7-4 and TRBJ2-1 genes cover what lies past the CDR3, so the full variable domain is GAGVSQSPRYKVAKRGRDVALRCDSISGHVTLYWYRQTLGQGSEVLTYSQSDAQRDKSGRPSGRFSAERPERSVSTLKIQRTEQGDSAVYLCASSFSNTYNEQFFGPGTRLTVL.